This TCR beta chain was identified in a study of blood T cell repertoires in COVID-19. Across the study: Sites in the United States, Italy and Spain provided acute and convalescent COVID-19 samples. T cells, B-cell-depleted T cells, or PBMCs supplied cDNA or gDNA.

In the source study's methods: Reference gene primer amplification in the assay estimated nucleated cell counts. Sequencing was performed with immunoSEQ multiplex PCR; in TCRdb, only in-frame clones are kept and a portion is missing. That table furnishes V, J and clone size, whereas the DNA furnished D and trimming. The sample has 120,000 to 150,000 clones, approximately 83% seen once; the top ten hold around 8%. There are 15 residues in the CDR3. V gave up 3 bases and J gave up 2 bases, with 13 bases separating them. The germline V gene encodes CDR1 MNHEY and CDR2 SVGAGI. The material sequenced was peripheral blood. V gene TRBV6-5 combines with J gene TRBJ1-1; possibly TRBD1 for D (5 bases). This TCR was recovered from a human donor in a cohort sampled during active COVID-19. The CDR3 bases are TGTGCCAGCAGTTATTTTGACAGCCTAAACACTGAAGCTTTCTTT. It yields the protein CASSYFDSLNTEAFF.